This entry features one T cell receptor beta chain sequence. TCRdb's table, derived via immunoSEQ multiplex PCR, lists solely in-frame clones and lacks some. The sample records about 7,900 clones, roughly 80% being singletons. The CDR3 runs 15 residues. These data are taken from a study of T cell clones after liver transplantation. This sample comprised CD8+ T cells from blood, obtained before liver transplant. This receptor was obtained from a human donor who received a liver transplant. The chain joins TRBV21-1 to TRBJ2-4; the table's D call, TRBD2, has no DNA check behind it. TRBV21-1 is listed as a pseudogene. CDR3 amino acids: CAGSRRQSLKNIQYF. CDR3 coding DNA: TGTGCCGGGTCACGGAGGCAGTCACTCAAAAACATTCAGTACTTC.